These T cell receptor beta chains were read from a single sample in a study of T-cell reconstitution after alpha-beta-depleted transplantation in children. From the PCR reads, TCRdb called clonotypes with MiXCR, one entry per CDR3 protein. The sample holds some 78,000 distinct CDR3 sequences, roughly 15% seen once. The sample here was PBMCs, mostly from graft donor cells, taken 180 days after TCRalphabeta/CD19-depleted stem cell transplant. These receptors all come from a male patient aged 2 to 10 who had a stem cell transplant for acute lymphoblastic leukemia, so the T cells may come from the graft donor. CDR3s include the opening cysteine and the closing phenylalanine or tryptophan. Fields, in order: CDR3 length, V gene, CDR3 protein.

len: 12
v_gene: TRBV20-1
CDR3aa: CSAPDRNTEAFF

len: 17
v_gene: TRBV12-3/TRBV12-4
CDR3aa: CASSLRSGTGINYGYTF

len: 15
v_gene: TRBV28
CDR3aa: CASSPRGWVPGELFF

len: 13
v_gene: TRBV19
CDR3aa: CASSIGRTDTQYF

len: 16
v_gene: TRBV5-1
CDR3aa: CASSLARRGMMVGYTF

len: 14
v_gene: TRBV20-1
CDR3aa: CSGESAAFTDTQYF

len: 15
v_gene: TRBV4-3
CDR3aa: CASSQEVRGRYEQYF

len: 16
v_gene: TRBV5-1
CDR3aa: CASSPKLAGAYNEQFF

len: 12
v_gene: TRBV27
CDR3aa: CASRLQGTEAFF

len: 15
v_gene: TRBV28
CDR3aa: CASRSQGASSYEQYF

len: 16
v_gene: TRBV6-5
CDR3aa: CASSSGTSGRRDTQYF

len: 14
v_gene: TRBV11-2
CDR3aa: CASRAPTTQETQYF

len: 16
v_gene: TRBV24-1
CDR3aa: CATSDGRTSEAGELFF

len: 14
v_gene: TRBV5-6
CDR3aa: CASSFTGLGVEQYF

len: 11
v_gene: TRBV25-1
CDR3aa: CASSGGGGYTF

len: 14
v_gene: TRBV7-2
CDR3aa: CASSLRQGTGELFF

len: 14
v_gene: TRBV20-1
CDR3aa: CSASRQGKRHEQFF

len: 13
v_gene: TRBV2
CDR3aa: CASRTDRAHIQYF

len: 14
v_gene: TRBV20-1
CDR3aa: CSAFPVPTGTEAFF

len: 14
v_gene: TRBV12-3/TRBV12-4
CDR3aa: CASSFRTGAYEQYF

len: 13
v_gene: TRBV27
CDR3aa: CASSWDAGAAQYF

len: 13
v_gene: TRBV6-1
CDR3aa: CASVRYLDNEQFF

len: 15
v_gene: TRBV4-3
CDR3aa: CASSQDQDGQETQYF

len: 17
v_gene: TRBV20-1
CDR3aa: CSARDPDRGPRITEAFF

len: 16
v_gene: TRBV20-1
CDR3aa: CSARDPAGAWSYEQYF

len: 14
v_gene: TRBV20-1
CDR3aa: CSANLRPGQVRYTF

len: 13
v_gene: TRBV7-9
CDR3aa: CASSLGLPYGYTF

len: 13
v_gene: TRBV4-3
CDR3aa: CASSQAHRNEQFF

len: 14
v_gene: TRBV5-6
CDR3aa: CASSFGAATGELFF

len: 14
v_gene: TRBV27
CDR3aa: CASSPAGEWQPQHF

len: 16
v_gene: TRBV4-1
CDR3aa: CASSQAWLAGDGELFF

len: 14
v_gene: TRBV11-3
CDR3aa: CASSGRQGRETQYF

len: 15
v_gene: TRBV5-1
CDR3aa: CASSSQGAPYNEQFF

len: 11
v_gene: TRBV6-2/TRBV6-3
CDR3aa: CASREVHEQYF

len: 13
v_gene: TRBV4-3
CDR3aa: CASSQEPFYGYTF

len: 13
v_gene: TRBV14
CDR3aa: CASSQETGGPQFF

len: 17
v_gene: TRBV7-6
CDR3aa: CASSLELAGGPTGELFF

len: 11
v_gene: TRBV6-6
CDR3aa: CASSVVDTQYF

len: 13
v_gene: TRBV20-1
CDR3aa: CSAGTSGQETQYF

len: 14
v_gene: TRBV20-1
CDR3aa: CSAGGGTGADEQYF

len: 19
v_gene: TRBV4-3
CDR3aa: CASSHWPGLYSRNTGELFF

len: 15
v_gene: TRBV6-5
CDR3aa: CASSYSSGSKETQYF

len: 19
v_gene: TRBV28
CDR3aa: CASSHFPWPHRRNTGELFF

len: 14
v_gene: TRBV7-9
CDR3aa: CASSSLGGNYEQYF

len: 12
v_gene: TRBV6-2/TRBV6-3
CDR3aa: CASSYGGQPQHF

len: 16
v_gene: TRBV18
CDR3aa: CASSRSGTSGTGELFF

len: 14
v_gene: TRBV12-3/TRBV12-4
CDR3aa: CASSQAGGSYEQYF

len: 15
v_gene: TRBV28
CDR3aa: CASSPDRLAKNIQYF

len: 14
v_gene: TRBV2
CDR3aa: CASSPDRGPETQYF

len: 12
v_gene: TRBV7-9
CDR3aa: CASSAAVQPQHF

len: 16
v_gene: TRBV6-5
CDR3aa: CASSSPMGTGKHTQYF

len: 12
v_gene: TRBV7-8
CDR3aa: CASSLAPDTQYF